This is a list of T cell receptor beta chains from one sample in a study of blood T cell repertoires in COVID-19. This table comes from immunoSEQ multiplex PCR, and its TCRdb copy is limited to in-frame clones, with some not included. The data contain about 170,000 clones, 70% to 85% of them singletons. Sequences were obtained from PBMCs or T cells enriched from blood (not recorded which). These receptors came from a man in his fifties who had recovered from COVID-19. CDR3s include the opening cysteine and the closing phenylalanine or tryptophan. The order of the fields is CDR3 protein, CDR3 DNA, J gene, clone size, D gene, V gene. A D gene is named only where the DNA matches it firmly. Clone size appears in some rows only: once, few, many, or a class for an expanded clone.

CASSEARQNTEAFF TGCGCCAGCAGCGAAGCCAGACAGAACACTGAAGCTTTCTTT TRBJ1-1 NA NA TRBV5-1
CASRILRGGNEQYF TGTGCCAGCAGGATATTGCGGGGGGGAAACGAGCAGTACTTC TRBJ2-7 many TRBD2 TRBV28
CASSLVYNEQFF TGCGCCAGCAGCTTGGTATACAATGAGCAGTTCTTC TRBJ2-1 NA NA TRBV5-1
CASSRHRDTQYF TGTGCCAGTAGTAGACACAGGGATACGCAGTATTTT TRBJ2-3 NA NA TRBV19
CASSPGGGRTYEQYF TGTGCCAGCTCACCGGGAGGGGGACGCACCTACGAGCAGTACTTC TRBJ2-7 NA NA TRBV18
CASSVGTGVTLDTGELFF TGTGCCAGCAGCGTAGGGACAGGGGTTACGCTGGACACCGGGGAGCTGTTTTTT TRBJ2-2 NA TRBD1 TRBV9
CATSRVGQGARGYTF TGTGCCACCAGCAGAGTTGGACAGGGGGCTAGGGGCTACACCTTC TRBJ1-2 NA TRBD1 TRBV15
CASSRGGTGELFF TGTGCCAGCAGCAGGGGGGGCACCGGGGAGCTGTTTTTT TRBJ2-2 once NA TRBV6-2/TRBV6-3
CASSLNALVSTIYF TGTGCCAGCAGCTTGAACGCCCTAGTTTCGACCATATATTTT TRBJ1-3 NA NA TRBV7-2
CASGLGAGREQFF TGTGCTAGTGGTTTGGGAGCAGGGCGGGAGCAGTTCTTC TRBJ2-1 NA NA TRBV12-5
CAWSRDRVDTQYF TGTGCCTGGAGTCGGGACAGGGTAGATACGCAGTATTTT TRBJ2-3 NA TRBD1 TRBV30
CASSLMAGGSYEQYF TGCGCCAGCAGCTTGATGGCAGGGGGCTCCTACGAGCAGTACTTC TRBJ2-7 NA TRBD1 TRBV5-1
CAFRVMNSPLHF TGTGCCTTCCGGGTCATGAATTCACCCCTCCACTTT TRBJ1-6 NA NA TRBV30
CASLTSGGASEQFF TGTGCCAGCCTAACTAGCGGGGGGGCGTCTGAGCAGTTCTTC TRBJ2-1 NA TRBD2 TRBV28
CASSSGPYNEQFF TGTGCCAGTTCTAGCGGGCCCTACAATGAGCAGTTCTTC TRBJ2-1 NA TRBD2 TRBV6-4
CASSQANRAGGYGYTF TGTGCCAGCAGCCAAGCGAACAGGGCTGGGGGCTATGGCTACACCTTC TRBJ1-2 NA NA TRBV14
CASSLSGGPRTQYF TGTGCCAGCAGCTTGTCGGGGGGCCCCCGGACCCAGTACTTC TRBJ2-5 NA NA TRBV11-2
CATSREVRGTDTQYF TGTGCCACCAGCAGAGAGGTCCGGGGCACAGATACGCAGTATTTT TRBJ2-3 NA NA TRBV15
CASTAQGASDYGYTF TGCGCCAGCACCGCGCAGGGGGCTTCGGATTATGGCTACACCTTC TRBJ1-2 NA TRBD1 TRBV5-1
CASSRGGRVGTDTQYF TGTGCCAGCAGTCGCGGGGGCAGGGTCGGCACAGATACGCAGTATTTT TRBJ2-3 NA NA TRBV3-1/TRBV3-2
CAWAGTGHNQPQHF TGTGCCTGGGCCGGGACAGGCCACAATCAGCCCCAGCATTTT TRBJ1-5 NA TRBD1 TRBV30
CASSLEGANGYTF TGTGCCAGCAGCTTGGAGGGGGCGAACGGCTACACCTTC TRBJ1-2 once TRBD1 TRBV5-4
CASSRMGLRTEAFF TGTGCCAGCAGCCGGATGGGACTGAGGACTGAAGCTTTCTTT TRBJ1-1 NA NA TRBV3-1/TRBV3-2
CASSYGRGNTEAFF TGTGCCAGCAGTTACGGACGGGGAAACACTGAAGCTTTCTTT TRBJ1-1 NA NA TRBV6-6
CASSDSGGAYNEQFF TGTGCCAGCAGCGATAGCGGGGGGGCCTACAATGAGCAGTTCTTC TRBJ2-1 NA TRBD2 TRBV13
CASSPGQGRVNTEAFF TGTGCCAGCTCACCGGGACAGGGACGGGTGAACACTGAAGCTTTCTTT TRBJ1-1 NA TRBD1 TRBV18
CASSVVQGRGTGELFF TGTGCCAGCAGCGTAGTACAGGGAAGGGGTACCGGGGAGCTGTTTTTT TRBJ2-2 NA NA TRBV9
CASSQEWGSNQPQHF TGTGCCAGCAGCCAAGAATGGGGCAGCAATCAGCCCCAGCATTTT TRBJ1-5 NA NA TRBV3-1/TRBV3-2
CASSQRAGDSNYGYTF TGCGCCAGCAGCCAACGAGCAGGGGATTCTAACTATGGCTACACCTTC TRBJ1-2 many NA TRBV4-1
CASSPLGQGRYEQFF TGTGCCAGCAGCCCTCTTGGACAGGGACGGTATGAGCAGTTCTTC TRBJ2-1 NA TRBD1 TRBV11-2
CATSTQGGSYNEQFF TGTGCCACCAGCACCCAAGGGGGCTCCTACAATGAGCAGTTCTTC TRBJ2-1 NA NA TRBV15
CASGAGRMYTGELFF TGTGCCAGCGGAGCGGGACGGATGTACACCGGGGAGCTGTTTTTT TRBJ2-2 NA TRBD2 TRBV6-5
CASSSYSSTDTQYF TGTGCCAGCAGTTCGTACAGTAGCACAGATACGCAGTATTTT TRBJ2-3 NA NA TRBV6-5
CASSVTGSGETQYF TGTGCCAGCAGCGTAACAGGGTCAGGGGAGACCCAGTACTTC TRBJ2-5 NA NA TRBV5-4
CASSLVGTTNTEAFF TGCGCCAGCAGCTTGGTCGGGACAACGAACACTGAAGCTTTCTTT TRBJ1-1 NA NA TRBV5-1
CASRGTGGEQYF TGTGCCAGCAGAGGGACAGGGGGCGAGCAGTACTTC TRBJ2-7 NA TRBD1 TRBV6-5
CAYNRGNTEAFF TGTGCCTACAACAGGGGGAACACTGAAGCTTTCTTT TRBJ1-1 NA TRBD1 TRBV30
CATTPPGVGANVLTF TGTGCCACCACACCCCCAGGGGTTGGGGCCAACGTCCTGACTTTC TRBJ2-6 NA NA TRBV19
CASSLGTLANSPDNEQFF TGTGCCAGCAGCTTGGGCACCCTAGCGAACTCTCCTGACAATGAGCAGTTCTTC TRBJ2-1 NA NA TRBV5-4
CSVAGGPNYGYTF TGCAGCGTGGCAGGGGGACCTAACTATGGCTACACCTTC TRBJ1-2 NA TRBD1 TRBV29-1
CASSYSGGRNTEAFF TGTGCCAGCAGTTACTCCGGGGGGCGGAACACTGAAGCTTTCTTT TRBJ1-1 NA NA TRBV6-5
CASGWTGFSVDDGYTF TGCGCCAGCGGGTGGACAGGGTTTTCCGTCGACGATGGCTACACCTTC TRBJ1-2 NA TRBD1 TRBV10-2
CAAKGGWDQPQHF TGTGCAGCCAAAGGAGGGTGGGATCAGCCCCAGCATTTT TRBJ1-5 NA NA TRBV10-3
CASSHTLRREMQPQHF TGCGCCAGCAGCCATACTCTCAGGAGGGAAATGCAGCCCCAGCATTTT TRBJ1-5 few NA TRBV4-1